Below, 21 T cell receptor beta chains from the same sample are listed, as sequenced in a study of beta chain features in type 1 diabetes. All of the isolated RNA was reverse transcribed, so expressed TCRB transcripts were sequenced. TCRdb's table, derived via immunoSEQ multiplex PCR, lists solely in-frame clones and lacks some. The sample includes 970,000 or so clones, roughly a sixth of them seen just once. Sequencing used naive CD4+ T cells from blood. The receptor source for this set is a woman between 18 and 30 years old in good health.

The CDR3 here is CASSLVTPQETQYF. CDR3 coding DNA: TGCGCCAGCAGCTTGGTAACACCCCAAGAGACCCAGTACTTC. This chain connects TRBV5-1 to TRBJ2-5; D ambiguous. The ends were cut back, 0 bases at V and 1 base at J, with 7 bases in the middle. CDR3 size: 14 residues. Germline V CDR1 and CDR2: SGHRS, YFSETQ.

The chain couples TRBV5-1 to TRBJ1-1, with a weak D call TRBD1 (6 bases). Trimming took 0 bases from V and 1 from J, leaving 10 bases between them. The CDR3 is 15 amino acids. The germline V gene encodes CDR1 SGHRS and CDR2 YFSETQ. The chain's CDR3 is CASSLAGQTNTEAFF. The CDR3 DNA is TGCGCCAGCAGCTTGGCTGGACAGACGAACACTGAAGCTTTCTTT.

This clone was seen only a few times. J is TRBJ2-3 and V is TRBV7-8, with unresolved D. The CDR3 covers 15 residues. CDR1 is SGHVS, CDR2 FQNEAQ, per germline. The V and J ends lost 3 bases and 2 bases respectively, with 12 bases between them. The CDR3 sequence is CASSLRGPHTDTQYF. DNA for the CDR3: TGTGCCAGCAGCTTGCGCGGTCCCCACACAGATACGCAGTATTTT.

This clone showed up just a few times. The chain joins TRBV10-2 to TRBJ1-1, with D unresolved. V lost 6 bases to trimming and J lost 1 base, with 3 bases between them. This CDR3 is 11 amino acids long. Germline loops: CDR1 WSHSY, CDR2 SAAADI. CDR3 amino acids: CASRTNTEAFF. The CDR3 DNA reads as TGCGCCAGCAGAACGAACACTGAAGCTTTCTTT.

Here the CDR3 reads CASSRKPREPQHF. In DNA, the CDR3 is TGTGCCAGCAGCCGCAAGCCACGGGAGCCCCAGCATTTT. The chain links TRBV5-4 to TRBJ1-5; D call uncertain. With 4 bases removed from V and 8 bases from J, the gap between germline ends came to 13 bases. Germline V gene data show CDR1 as SGHNT and CDR2 as YYREEE (reference sequence). The CDR3 has 13 amino acids.

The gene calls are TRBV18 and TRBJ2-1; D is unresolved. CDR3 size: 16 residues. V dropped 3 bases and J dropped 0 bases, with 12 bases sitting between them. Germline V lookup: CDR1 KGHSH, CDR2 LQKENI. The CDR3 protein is CASSPHVPSSYNEQFF. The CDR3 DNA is TGTGCCAGCTCACCCCATGTCCCGAGCTCCTACAATGAGCAGTTCTTC.

CDR3 coding DNA: TGTGCCAGCAGCTTAGTTGTGGGGCCTACCTACGAGCAGTACTTC. Encoded protein: CASSLVVGPTYEQYF. The V gene is TRBV7-2, the J gene TRBJ2-7, with a possible D match to TRBD1 (5 bases). The CDR3 runs 15 residues. V dropped 1 base and J dropped 2 bases, with 12 bases sitting between them. Germline-derived CDR1 and CDR2 are SGHTA and FQGNSA.

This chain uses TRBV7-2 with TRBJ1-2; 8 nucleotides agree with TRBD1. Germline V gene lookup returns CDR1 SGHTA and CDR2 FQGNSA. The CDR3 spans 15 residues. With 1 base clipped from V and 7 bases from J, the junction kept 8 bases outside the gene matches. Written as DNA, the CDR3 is TGTGCCAGCAGCTTAGGGGGCCAGGGGGCGCTTGGCTACACCTTC. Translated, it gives CASSLGGQGALGYTF. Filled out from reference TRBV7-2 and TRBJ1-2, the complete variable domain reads GAGVSQSPSNKVTEKGKDVELRCDPISGHTALYWYRQSLGQGLEFLIYFQGNSAPDKSGLPSDRFSAERTGGSVSTLTIQRTQQEDSAVYLCASSLGGQGALGYTFGSGTRLTVV.

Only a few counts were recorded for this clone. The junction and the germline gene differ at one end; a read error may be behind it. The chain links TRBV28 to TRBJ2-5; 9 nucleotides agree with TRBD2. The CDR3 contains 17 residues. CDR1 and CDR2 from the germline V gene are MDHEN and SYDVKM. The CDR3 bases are TGTGCCAGCAGTTTAACCGCTAGCGGGAACTTCCAAGGGACCCAGTACTTC. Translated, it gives CASSLTASGNFQGTQYF. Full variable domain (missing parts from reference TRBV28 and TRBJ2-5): DVKVTQSSRYLVKRTGEKVFLECVQDMDHENMFWYRQDPGLGLRLIYFSYDVKMKEKGDIPEGYSVSREKKERFSLILESASTNQTSMYLCASSLTASGNFQGTQYFGPGTRLLVL.

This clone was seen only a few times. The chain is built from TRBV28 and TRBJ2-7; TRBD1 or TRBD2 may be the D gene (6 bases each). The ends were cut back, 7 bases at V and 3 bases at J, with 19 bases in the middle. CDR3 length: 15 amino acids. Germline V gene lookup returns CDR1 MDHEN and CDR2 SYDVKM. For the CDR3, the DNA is TGTGCCAGCACCTCCGGGGGCAGGGAAGACTACGAGCAGTACTTC. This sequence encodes CASTSGGREDYEQYF.

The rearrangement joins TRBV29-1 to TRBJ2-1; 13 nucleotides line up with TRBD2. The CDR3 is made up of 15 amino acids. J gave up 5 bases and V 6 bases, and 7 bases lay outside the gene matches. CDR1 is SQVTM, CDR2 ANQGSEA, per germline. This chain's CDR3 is CSVRGLAGINNEQFF. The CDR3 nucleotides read TGCAGCGTGCGGGGACTAGCGGGGATCAACAATGAGCAGTTCTTC.

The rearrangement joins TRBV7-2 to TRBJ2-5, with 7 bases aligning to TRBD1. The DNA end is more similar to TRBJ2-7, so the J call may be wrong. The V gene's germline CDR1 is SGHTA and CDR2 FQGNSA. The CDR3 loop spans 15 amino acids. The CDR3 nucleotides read TGTGCCAGCAGCATACAGGGGCCTCATTCCTACGAGCAGTACTTC. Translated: CASSIQGPHSYEQYF.

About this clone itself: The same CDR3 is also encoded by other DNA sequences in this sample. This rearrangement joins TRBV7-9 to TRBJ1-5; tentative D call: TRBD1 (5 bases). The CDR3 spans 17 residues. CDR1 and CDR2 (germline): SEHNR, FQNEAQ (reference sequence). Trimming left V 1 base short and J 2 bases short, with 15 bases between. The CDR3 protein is CASSLDVGAGGNQPQHF. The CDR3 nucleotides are TGTGCCAGCAGCTTAGACGTTGGGGCGGGTGGCAATCAGCCCCAGCATTTT.

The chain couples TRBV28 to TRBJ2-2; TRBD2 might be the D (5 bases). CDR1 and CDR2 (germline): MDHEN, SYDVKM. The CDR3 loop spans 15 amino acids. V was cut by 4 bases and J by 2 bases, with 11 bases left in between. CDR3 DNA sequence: TGTGCCAGCAGTTCCGTCGGAGGTAACACCGGGGAGCTGTTTTTT. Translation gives CASSSVGGNTGELFF.

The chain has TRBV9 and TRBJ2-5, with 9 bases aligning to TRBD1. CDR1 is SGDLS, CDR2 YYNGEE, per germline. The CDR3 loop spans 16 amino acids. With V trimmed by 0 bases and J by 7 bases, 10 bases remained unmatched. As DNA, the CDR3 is TGTGCCAGCAGCGTAGAGACAGGGGGTGGGAGAGGGACCCAGTACTTC. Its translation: CASSVETGGGRGTQYF.

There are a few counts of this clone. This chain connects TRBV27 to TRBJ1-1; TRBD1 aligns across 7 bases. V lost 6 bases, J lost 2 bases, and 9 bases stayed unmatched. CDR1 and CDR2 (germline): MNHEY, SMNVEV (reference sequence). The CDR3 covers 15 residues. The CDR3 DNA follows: TGTGCCAGCAGCTTCGACTACAGGGGAAACACTGAAGCTTTCTTT. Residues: CASSFDYRGNTEAFF.

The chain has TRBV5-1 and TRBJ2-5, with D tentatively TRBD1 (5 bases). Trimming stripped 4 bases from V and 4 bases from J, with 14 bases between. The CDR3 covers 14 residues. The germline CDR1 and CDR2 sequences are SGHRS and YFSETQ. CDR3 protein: CASSTGRGLETQYF. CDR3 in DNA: TGCGCCAGCAGCACCGGTAGGGGTTTAGAGACCCAGTACTTC.

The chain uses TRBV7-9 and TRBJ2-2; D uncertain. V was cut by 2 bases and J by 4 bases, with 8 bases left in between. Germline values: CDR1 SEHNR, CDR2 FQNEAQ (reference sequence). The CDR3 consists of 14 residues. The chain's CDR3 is CASSLKVSTGELFF. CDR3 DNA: TGTGCCAGCAGCTTAAAGGTTTCCACCGGGGAGCTGTTTTTT.

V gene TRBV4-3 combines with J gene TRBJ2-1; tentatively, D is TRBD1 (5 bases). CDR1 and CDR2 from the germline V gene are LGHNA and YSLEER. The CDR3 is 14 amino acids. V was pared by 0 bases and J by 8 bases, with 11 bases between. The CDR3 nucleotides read TGCGCCAGCAGCCAAGAAACAGGCGACGATGAGCAGTTCTTC. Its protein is CASSQETGDDEQFF.

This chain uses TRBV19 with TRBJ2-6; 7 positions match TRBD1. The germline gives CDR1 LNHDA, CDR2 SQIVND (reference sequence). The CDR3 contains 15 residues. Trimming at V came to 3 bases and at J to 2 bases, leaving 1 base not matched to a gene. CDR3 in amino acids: CASSIQGAGANVLTF. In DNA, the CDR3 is TGTGCCAGTAGTATTCAGGGGGCTGGGGCCAACGTCCTGACTTTC.

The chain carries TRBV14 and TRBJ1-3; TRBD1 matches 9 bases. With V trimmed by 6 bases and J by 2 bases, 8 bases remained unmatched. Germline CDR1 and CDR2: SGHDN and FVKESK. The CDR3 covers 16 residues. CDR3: CASSSIQGAPGNTIYF. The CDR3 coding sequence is TGTGCCAGCAGTTCAATACAGGGGGCGCCTGGAAACACCATATATTTT.